This T cell receptor beta chain was identified during a study of T cell responses to AZD1222 COVID-19 vaccine. V shed 7 bases and J shed 10 bases, with 11 bases lying between them. The CDR3 covers 12 residues. The germline V gene encodes CDR1 LNHDA and CDR2 SQIVND (reference sequence). Note on this clone: Its specificity is unknown.

Here immunoSEQ multiplex PCR was the method, and the copy in TCRdb shows in-frame clones only, minus some. The sample carries about 78,000 clones, roughly nine tenths recorded once. Whole-study findings and limits: Spike-specific TCR breadth rose after two AZD1222 doses, and depth rose as well. Among those given AZD1222, only 6 or 7 were seropositive at baseline. Possibly, clonal diversity was underestimated; donors were largely white British and included more females. Repertoires were sampled only after the peak T cell response.

The clonotype comes from an adult who received the AZD1222 COVID-19 vaccine. The chain carries TRBV19 and TRBJ1-6; TRBD1 might be the D (5 bases). The material was peripheral blood, obtained 28 days after the second AZD1222 dose. CDR3 residues: CASTQGRSPLHF. Written as DNA, the CDR3 is TGTGCCAGTACGCAGGGACGCTCACCCCTCCACTTT.